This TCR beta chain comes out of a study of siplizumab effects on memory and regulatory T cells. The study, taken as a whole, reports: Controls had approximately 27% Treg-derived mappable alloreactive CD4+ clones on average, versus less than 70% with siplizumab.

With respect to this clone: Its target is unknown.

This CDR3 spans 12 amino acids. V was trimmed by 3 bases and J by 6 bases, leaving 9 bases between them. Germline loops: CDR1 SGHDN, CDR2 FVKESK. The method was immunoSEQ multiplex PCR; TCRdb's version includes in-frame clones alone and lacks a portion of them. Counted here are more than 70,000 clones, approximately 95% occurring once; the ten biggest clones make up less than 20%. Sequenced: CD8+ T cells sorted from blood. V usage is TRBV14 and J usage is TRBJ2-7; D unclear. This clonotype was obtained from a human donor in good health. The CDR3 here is CASSHRTPEQYF. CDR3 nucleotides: TGTGCCAGCAGCCATAGAACTCCCGAGCAGTACTTC.